Presented here are 30 T cell receptor beta chains from one specimen sequenced in a study of CD8 T cells in Susac syndrome. RNA totalling about 0.45 to 1 ug underwent reverse transcription with random hexamers. From the immunoSEQ multiplex PCR reads, TCRdb called clonotypes with MiXCR, one entry per CDR3 protein. The table records approximately 220,000 distinct CDR3 sequences, 90% to 95% of them present only once. The specimen sequenced was CD8+ T cells from PBMCs. These receptors all come from a human donor with multiple sclerosis.

This chain connects TRBV9 to TRBJ2-1, with 8 bases aligning to TRBD1. V was pared by 3 bases and J by 5 bases, with 1 base of the junction left unmatched. The CDR3 covers 13 residues. CDR1 and CDR2 from the germline V gene are SGDLS and YYNGEE. CDR3 DNA: TGTGCCAGCAGCGGACAGGGGAACAATGAGCAGTTCTTC. Protein: CASSGQGNNEQFF.

This sequence joins TRBV7-9 and TRBJ2-5, with D tentatively TRBD2 (5 bases). The germline V gene has CDR1 SEHNR and CDR2 FQNEAQ (reference sequence). The length of the CDR3 is 15 residues. V gave up 2 bases and J gave up 4 bases, with 14 bases separating them. CDR3 sequence reads: CASSLFPSTGETQYF. DNA for the CDR3: TGTGCCAGCAGCTTATTCCCTAGCACTGGAGAGACCCAGTACTTC.

This clonotype showed up just a few times. The chain uses TRBV19 and TRBJ2-7, with D possibly matching TRBD1 (6 bases). V lost 3 bases to trimming and J lost 0 bases, with 9 bases between them. The CDR3 consists of 14 residues. Germline V gives CDR1 LNHDA, CDR2 SQIVND (reference sequence). CDR3 residues: CASSITGSSYEQYF. The CDR3 nucleotides are TGTGCCAGTAGTATCACAGGGAGCTCCTACGAGCAGTACTTC.

The chain recombines TRBV7-9 with TRBJ2-7; D unclear. Germline CDR1 SEHNR, CDR2 FQNEAQ (reference sequence). This CDR3 region has 14 residues. Trimming removed 5 bases from V and 0 bases from J, with 11 bases in between. For the CDR3, the DNA is TGTGCCAGCAGCCCTGGCAGCCCCTCCTACGAGCAGTACTTC. Its translation is CASSPGSPSYEQYF.

The V and J genes are TRBV9 and TRBJ1-1, with a possible D match to TRBD1 (6 bases). Trimming left V 0 bases short and J 5 bases short, with 17 bases between. CDR1 SGDLS and CDR2 YYNGEE come from the germline V gene. CDR3 length equals 16 residues. In DNA, the CDR3 is TGTGCCAGCAGCGTAGAAGGGGGGACCCTAGGGACTGAAGCTTTCTTT. It codes for CASSVEGGTLGTEAFF.

V and J are TRBV10-3 and TRBJ1-2, with TRBD1 matching over 7 bases. CDR1 and CDR2 (germline): ENHRY, SYGVKD. J was trimmed by 4 bases and V by 9 bases; bases with no gene match: 8. The CDR3 spans 13 residues. The CDR3 is CAIGPGQFYGYTF. DNA of the CDR3: TGTGCCATTGGGCCGGGACAGTTCTATGGCTACACCTTC.

The rearrangement uses TRBV28 and TRBJ1-1; D call uncertain. The CDR3 has 12 amino acids. V was shortened by 10 bases and J by 3 bases, with 12 bases between the two germline ends. Germline assignment: CDR1 MDHEN and CDR2 SYDVKM. The CDR3 DNA is TGTGCCACCCACCGGTGGGACACTGAAGCTTTCTTT. It specifies CATHRWDTEAFF.

The chain uses TRBV5-8 and TRBJ1-2; D is uncertain. Per germline, CDR1 SGHTS and CDR2 YDEGEE. The length of the CDR3 is 14 residues. Trimming shortened V by 1 base and J by 1 base, and 8 bases separated the two germline ends. The CDR3 loop reads CASSLRSFNYGYTF. The CDR3 DNA is TGTGCCAGCAGCTTGAGATCCTTTAACTATGGCTACACCTTC.

CDR3 nucleotide sequence: TGTGCCACCAGTGATAGTCTGGACTACAATGAGCAGTTCTTC. Its translation is CATSDSLDYNEQFF. The chain links TRBV24-1 to TRBJ2-1; D is undetermined. Trimming left V 3 bases short and J 3 bases short, with 8 bases between. CDR1 and CDR2 (germline): KGHDR, SFDVKD. The CDR3 consists of 14 residues.

The genes are TRBV20-1 and TRBJ2-3; TRBD2 aligns across 7 bases. The CDR3 is 18 residues long. Trimming at V came to 0 bases and at J to 4 bases, leaving 16 bases not matched to a gene. The germline CDR1 and CDR2 sequences are DFQATT and SNEGSKA (reference sequence). CDR3 nucleotide sequence: TGCAGTGCTAGAGATCAGTGGTTTCAAGCGGGGTTTTCAGATACGCAGTATTTT. It encodes CSARDQWFQAGFSDTQYF.

The genes are TRBV12-3 or TRBV12-4 and TRBJ1-1; no clear D gene. V was pared by 3 bases and J by 7 bases, with 12 bases between. The CDR3 is 13 amino acids. The CDR3 DNA is TGTGCCAGCAGTTTGTCGGTCACGCGTGAAGCTTTCTTT. Translation: CASSLSVTREAFF.

The gene calls are TRBV19 and TRBJ1-2; TRBD1 matches at 9 bases. The CDR3 extends over 16 amino acids. Germline CDR1 reads LNHDA; CDR2 reads SQIVND (reference sequence). V lost 4 bases and J lost 5; bases outside the gene matches: 11. CDR3 in DNA: TGTGCCAGTAGTACCATGTATTCGGACAGGGGATATGGCTACACCTTC. It specifies CASSTMYSDRGYGYTF.

The chain links TRBV27 to TRBJ2-2; D gene unclear. Germline CDR1 MNHEY, CDR2 SMNVEV (reference sequence). V was pared by 5 bases and J by 0 bases, with 4 bases between. CDR3 size: 13 residues. CDR3 coding DNA: TGTGCCAGCAGTCGCACGAACACCGGGGAGCTGTTTTTT. It encodes CASSRTNTGELFF.

This rearrangement joins TRBV11-2 to TRBJ2-2; no clear D gene. V was trimmed by 3 bases and J by 7 bases, leaving 6 bases between them. The germline V gene has CDR1 SGHAT and CDR2 FQNNGV. The CDR3 sequence is 12 residues long. The CDR3 spells CASSFGVGELFF. The CDR3 bases are TGTGCCAGCAGCTTTGGTGTCGGGGAGCTGTTTTTT. The whole variable domain, filled in from reference TRBV11-2 and TRBJ2-2, reads EAGVAQSPRYKIIEKRQSVAFWCNPISGHATLYWYQQILGQGPKLLIQFQNNGVVDDSQLPKDRFSAERLKGVDSTLKIQPAKLEDSAVYLCASSFGVGELFFGEGSRLTVL.

This clonotype was observed a single time. The J gene is TRBJ1-2, the V gene TRBV24-1; tentative D call: TRBD1 (6 bases). Germline V gives CDR1 KGHDR, CDR2 SFDVKD. The CDR3 has 13 residues. Trimming removed 5 bases from V and 3 bases from J, with 9 bases in between. The CDR3 sequence: CATSAWTDYGYTF. For the CDR3, the DNA is TGTGCCACCAGTGCGTGGACAGACTATGGCTACACCTTC.

The sample holds one count of this clonotype. At one boundary the junction diverges from the germline segment, which might be a read error. The chain links TRBV7-9 to TRBJ2-7, with 7 bases that match TRBD2. This CDR3 contains 13 residues. Germline CDR1 and CDR2: SEHNR and FQNEAQ (reference sequence). The CDR3 spells CASSPFKGGSKDF. In nucleotides, the CDR3 is TGTGCCAGCAGCCCCTTTAAGGGCGGGAGTAAGGACTTC.

The chain recombines TRBV5-6 with TRBJ1-2; D gene ambiguous. The CDR3 length is 13 residues. CDR1 is SGHDT and CDR2 is YYEEEE in the germline V gene. V lost 2 bases, J lost 2 bases, and 7 bases lay in between. The CDR3 region is CASSFGENYGYTF. The CDR3 DNA reads TGTGCCAGCAGCTTCGGAGAGAACTATGGCTACACCTTC.

The chain combines TRBV4-1 with TRBJ2-3, with a possible D match to TRBD1 (6 bases). The V and J ends lost 5 bases and 0 bases respectively, with 18 bases between them. CDR1 MGHRA and CDR2 YSYEKL come from the germline V gene. The length of the CDR3 is 17 residues. The CDR3 loop is CASSEPGHLTSTDTQYF. The CDR3 region has the DNA TGCGCCAGCAGCGAACCGGGACACCTAACTAGCACAGATACGCAGTATTTT.

CDR3 sequence: CASRAGVHNEQFF. CDR3 nucleotide sequence: TGTGCCAGTAGGGCGGGGGTCCACAATGAGCAGTTCTTC. The genes are TRBV19 and TRBJ2-1; 7 bases map to TRBD2. Losses at the gene ends were 6 bases for V and 5 bases for J; bases not matched to a gene: 4. The V gene's germline CDR1 is LNHDA and CDR2 SQIVND (reference sequence). The CDR3 contains 13 residues.

This chain links TRBV10-3 with TRBJ1-2; 8 bases are shared with TRBD1. The CDR3 has 12 amino acids. Trimming cost V 4 bases and J 7 bases; bases outside gene matches: 2. Germline CDR1 is ENHRY and CDR2 is SYGVKD. DNA for the CDR3: TGTGCCATCAGTGGGACAGGGACTGGCTACACCTTC. Translated, it gives CAISGTGTGYTF.

The gene calls are TRBV27 and TRBJ2-1; possible D gene TRBD2, 6 bases. The germline V and J ends were trimmed by 3 bases and 4 bases, with 7 bases remaining between them. The germline V gene encodes CDR1 MNHEY and CDR2 SMNVEV (reference sequence). This CDR3 is built from 13 residues. The CDR3 bases are TGTGCCAGCAGTTTCGCGGGATACAATGAGCAGTTCTTC. This translates into CASSFAGYNEQFF.

This chain links TRBV7-9 with TRBJ2-1; 7 bases fit TRBD1. In germline, CDR1 is SEHNR, CDR2 FQNEAQ (reference sequence). V was clipped by 4 bases and J by 4 bases; unmatched bases: 4. This CDR3 contains 14 residues. The CDR3 region is CASSSQGVYNEQFF. In nucleotides, the CDR3 is TGTGCCAGCAGCTCTCAGGGGGTTTACAATGAGCAGTTCTTC.

V is TRBV7-9 and J is TRBJ2-3, with D tentatively TRBD2 (5 bases). Trimming took 5 bases from V and 6 from J, leaving 15 bases between them. The CDR3 length is 14 residues. Germline V gene data show CDR1 as SEHNR and CDR2 as FQNEAQ (reference sequence). DNA of the CDR3: TGTGCCAGCAGCCACGCGGGTGGAGTGGATACGCAGTATTTT. Its protein is CASSHAGGVDTQYF.

The chain joins TRBV2 to TRBJ2-2, with D possibly matching TRBD1 (8 bases). The CDR3 extends over 14 amino acids. The V gene's germline CDR1 is SNHLY and CDR2 FYNNEI. Trimming stripped 9 bases from V and 6 bases from J, with 17 bases between. For the CDR3, the DNA is TGTGCCAGGAACGGACAGGGAGGGGCCGGGGAGCTGTTTTTT. It specifies CARNGQGGAGELFF.

This chain joins TRBV3-1 and TRBJ2-6, with D perhaps given as TRBD1 or TRBD2 (5 bases each). Germline V lookup: CDR1 LGHDT, CDR2 YNNKEL (reference sequence). V was cut by 0 bases and J by 8 bases, with 14 bases left in between. This CDR3 region has 16 residues. CDR3 residues: CASSQDDSRDPNVLTF. CDR3 bases: TGTGCCAGCAGCCAAGATGACAGCCGGGATCCCAACGTCCTGACTTTC. The full variable domain, its missing parts supplied by reference TRBV3-1 and TRBJ2-6, is DTAVSQTPKYLVTQMGNDKSIKCEQNLGHDTMYWYKQDSKKFLKIMFSYNNKELIINETVPNRFSPKSPDKAHLNLHINSLELGDSAVYFCASSQDDSRDPNVLTFGAGSRLTVL.

The J gene is TRBJ2-7, the V gene TRBV5-1; tentatively, D is TRBD1 (6 bases). V gave up 0 bases and J gave up 2 bases, with 18 bases separating them. The germline V gene has CDR1 SGHRS and CDR2 YFSETQ. This CDR3 has 17 amino acids. The CDR3 loop reads CASSLADERDITYEQYF. In DNA, the CDR3 is TGCGCCAGCAGCTTGGCGGACGAAAGGGACATCACCTACGAGCAGTACTTC.

The chain carries TRBV20-1 and TRBJ2-5, with 7 bases lining up with TRBD1. With 0 bases clipped from V and 10 bases from J, the junction kept 8 bases outside the gene matches. CDR3 size: 13 residues. In germline, CDR1 is DFQATT, CDR2 SNEGSKA (reference sequence). The CDR3 protein is CSARDRDSWGQYF. As DNA, the CDR3 is TGCAGTGCTAGAGACCGGGACAGTTGGGGCCAGTACTTC.

The chain combines TRBV19 with TRBJ1-1, with D possibly being TRBD1 (6 bases). Germline loops: CDR1 LNHDA, CDR2 SQIVND (reference sequence). Trimming took 6 bases from V and 1 from J, leaving 9 bases between them. This CDR3 is built from 13 residues. CDR3 sequence: CASSAGENTEAFF. The CDR3 coding sequence is TGTGCCAGTAGCGCAGGGGAGAACACTGAAGCTTTCTTT.

The chain couples TRBV5-1 to TRBJ2-1; the match to TRBD2 covers 9 bases. After removal of 4 bases from V and 4 bases from J, the junction contained 6 bases not matched to a gene. This CDR3 contains 15 residues. Per germline, CDR1 SGHRS and CDR2 YFSETQ. The CDR3 DNA is TGCGCCAGCAGCGGCGGGAGGGCCGCTTACAATGAGCAGTTCTTC. Translated: CASSGGRAAYNEQFF.

J is TRBJ2-7 and V is TRBV5-1; TRBD1 agrees at 10 bases. The V gene's germline CDR1 is SGHRS and CDR2 YFSETQ. V was clipped by 3 bases and J by 0 bases; unmatched bases: 3. CDR3 length equals 15 residues. The CDR3 here is CASSYRDRGSYEQYF. The CDR3 region has the DNA TGCGCCAGCAGCTACCGGGACAGGGGCTCCTACGAGCAGTACTTC.